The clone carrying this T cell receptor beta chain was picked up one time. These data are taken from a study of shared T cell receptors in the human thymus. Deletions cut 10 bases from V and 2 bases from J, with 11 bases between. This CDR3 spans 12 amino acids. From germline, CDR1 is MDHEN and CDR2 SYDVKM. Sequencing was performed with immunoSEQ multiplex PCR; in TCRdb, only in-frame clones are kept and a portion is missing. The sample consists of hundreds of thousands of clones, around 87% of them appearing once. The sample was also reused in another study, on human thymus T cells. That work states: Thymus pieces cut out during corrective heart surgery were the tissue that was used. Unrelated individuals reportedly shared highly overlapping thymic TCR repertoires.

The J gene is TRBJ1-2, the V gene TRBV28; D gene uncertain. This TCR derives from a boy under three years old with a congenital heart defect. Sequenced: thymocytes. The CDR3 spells CATKRENYGYTF. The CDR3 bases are TGTGCCACTAAAAGGGAGAACTATGGCTACACCTTC.